The clone carrying this T cell receptor beta chain appeared once. Its antigen is unidentified. This entry belongs to a study of OX40 agonist ivuxolimab in advanced cancers. Background on the study: Dose-escalation patients were diagnosed with hepatocellular carcinoma, melanoma, renal cell cancer or head and neck cancer. Findings and caveats of the study: Average numbers of expanded clones were greater in CD8+ T cells than in CD4+. Some patients without response likewise showed low normalized clonal expansion.

Here immunoSEQ multiplex PCR was the method, and the copy in TCRdb shows in-frame clones only, minus some. The sample gives 40,000 or so clones, around nine tenths of which show up once; about 13% is in the top ten. Excluded were patients having autoimmune disease history or systemic immunosuppression. The ends were cut back, 1 base at V and 9 bases at J, with 10 bases in the middle. CDR3 length: 13 amino acids. Germline V gene data show CDR1 as SGHAT and CDR2 as FQNNGV. Sequenced material: CD4+ or CD8+ T cells sorted from blood, taken in a trial of the OX40 agonist ivuxolimab. The chain links TRBV11-2 to TRBJ2-1; either TRBD1 or TRBD2 may supply D (5 bases each). This TCR derives from an adult with an advanced solid tumor such as melanoma, head and neck, liver or kidney cancer. CDR3 DNA: TGTGCCAGCAGCTTAGTCACTGGGGGTGAGCAGTTCTTC. Residues: CASSLVTGGEQFF.